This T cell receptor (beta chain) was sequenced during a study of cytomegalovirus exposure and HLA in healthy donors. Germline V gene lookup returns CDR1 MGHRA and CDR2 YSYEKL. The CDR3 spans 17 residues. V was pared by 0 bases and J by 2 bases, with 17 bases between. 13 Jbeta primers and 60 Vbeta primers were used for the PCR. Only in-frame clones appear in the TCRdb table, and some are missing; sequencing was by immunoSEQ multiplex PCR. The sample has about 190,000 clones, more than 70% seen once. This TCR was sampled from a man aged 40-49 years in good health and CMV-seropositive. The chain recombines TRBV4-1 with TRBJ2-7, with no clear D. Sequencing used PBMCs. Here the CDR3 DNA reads TGCGCCAGCAGCCAAGATAAGTGGTCATCGGTCGCCTACGAGCAGTACTTC. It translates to CASSQDKWSSVAYEQYF.